The 3 T cell receptor beta chains below were found in one sample sequenced in a study of blood T cell repertoires in COVID-19. Profiling relied on immunoSEQ multiplex PCR, and the TCRdb table lists in-frame clones only, not all of them. The table records tens of thousands of clones, more than 85% of them present only once. The source material was peripheral blood. All receptors come from a human donor in a cohort sampled during active COVID-19.

This clone was observed a handful of times. The gene calls are TRBV2 and TRBJ1-2, with 7 nucleotides matching TRBD1. The CDR3 contains 15 residues. Germline V gene sequence: CDR1 SNHLY, CDR2 FYNNEI. The ends lost 7 bases at V and 2 bases at J; junction bases unmatched: 10. For the CDR3, the DNA is TGTGCCAGCATCTTAAAACCGACAGGGAACTATGGCTACACCTTC. Residues: CASILKPTGNYGYTF.

This clone was seen only a few times. This sequence joins TRBV19 and TRBJ1-2, with D perhaps TRBD1 (6 bases). V dropped 3 bases and J dropped 4 bases, with 12 bases sitting between them. CDR3 length equals 14 residues. Germline V gives CDR1 LNHDA, CDR2 SQIVND (reference sequence). CDR3 bases: TGTGCCAGTAGTATGCCCCCGACAGGCTATGGCTACACCTTC. Its translation: CASSMPPTGYGYTF.

V is TRBV28 and J is TRBJ1-6, with D unresolved. Germline CDR1 and CDR2: MDHEN and SYDVKM. Trimming took 10 bases from V and 3 from J, leaving 10 bases between them. The CDR3 contains 13 residues. The CDR3: CATQEVYNSPLHF. DNA of the CDR3: TGTGCCACTCAAGAGGTCTATAATTCACCCCTCCACTTT.